The present TCR beta chain was sequenced within a study of control samples from healthy donors and cancer patients. The repertoire was sequenced with immunoSEQ multiplex PCR; TCRdb's copy has only in-frame clones and lacks some. The data show 100,000 to 150,000 clones, roughly 90% seen once. Germline assignment: CDR1 SGHDN and CDR2 FVKESK. V was clipped by 4 bases and J by 5 bases; unmatched bases: 6. CDR3 size: 14 residues. The chain uses TRBV14 and TRBJ1-2; 8 bases are a match to TRBD1. The specimen sequenced was blood. The origin of this receptor is a man aged 45-65 years in good health. The CDR3 protein is CASSPDRGTYGYTF. CDR3 DNA: TGTGCCAGCAGCCCTGACAGGGGCACATATGGCTACACCTTC.